Here is one T cell receptor beta chain with its context. The sample carries other DNA sequences with the same CDR3. Sequencing was performed with immunoSEQ multiplex PCR; in TCRdb, only in-frame clones are kept and a portion is missing. In the table there are 50,000 to 65,000 clones, 82% of which are singletons. These data belong to a study of blood T cell repertoires in COVID-19. Study in general: From T cells, B-cell-depleted T cells, or PBMCs came the material, which was cDNA or gDNA.

The receptor's source is a woman aged 60-75 years with acute or convalescent COVID-19. The material sequenced was peripheral blood.

As DNA, the CDR3 is TGTGCCAGCTCCCGATTGGACAGCTATAATTCACCCCTCCACTTT. Amino acids: CASSRLDSYNSPLHF. The chain joins TRBV18 to TRBJ1-6; possibly TRBD1 for D (6 bases). Germline CDR1 is KGHSH and CDR2 is LQKENI. The V gene lost 6 bases and the J gene lost 3 bases, with 12 bases spanning the gap. The CDR3 is made up of 15 amino acids.